The next 18 T cell receptor beta chains were all read from a single sample in a study of CXCR3-negative and CXCR3-positive naive CD8 T cells. Overall study findings and caveats: When CXCR3-positive naive cells were set against CXCR3-negative naive cells, the former had more hydrophobic TRB CDR3s.

Carrying UMI labels, the TRB cDNA libraries were prepared through 5' RACE. No DNA is given; TCRdb re-called the 5' RACE reads and lists each CDR3 protein once. The sample's table shows approximately 89,000 distinct CDR3 sequences. Their target antigens are unknown. The specimen was naive CXCR3+ CD8+ T cells from blood. Subset indicated: CD45RO-CCR7+CD27+CD95- naive CD8+ T cells expressing CXCR3 (TNR3+). Receptor source: a human donor in good health. Some clones in this sample may be carry-over from other donors' samples.

J is TRBJ2-1 and V is TRBV10-3; TCRdb selects TRBD1, and the lack of DNA leaves this call unchecked. CDR3 length equals 16 residues. CDR1 is ENHRY and CDR2 is SYGVKD in the germline V gene. This CDR3 reads CAISGPGTERYNEQFF.

The chain is built from TRBV5-1 and TRBJ1-4; the TRBD1 assignment by TCRdb is unverifiable without DNA. Germline CDR1 reads SGHRS; CDR2 reads YFSETQ. The CDR3 extends over 13 amino acids. The CDR3 protein is CASSLGRGEKLFF.

The chain links TRBV9 to TRBJ1-5; TCRdb's assignment of TRBD1 cannot be checked, as there is no DNA. Germline CDR1 SGDLS, CDR2 YYNGEE. This CDR3 contains 17 residues. The CDR3 loop reads CASSVPTGSNSNQPQHF.

The genes are TRBV7-3 and TRBJ2-1; without DNA, the TCRdb call of TRBD2 cannot be checked. The CDR3 totals 19 residues. Per the germline V gene, CDR1 is SGHTA and CDR2 is FQGTGA. CDR3 in amino acids: CASSRSPGLAGGPLNEQFF. The full variable domain, rest sourced from reference TRBV7-3 and TRBJ2-1, is GAGVSQTPSNKVTEKGKYVELRCDPISGHTALYWYRQSLGQGPEFLIYFQGTGAADDSGLPNDRFFAVRPEGSVSTLKIQRTERGDSAVYLCASSRSPGLAGGPLNEQFFGPGTRLTVL.

This sequence joins TRBV7-6 and TRBJ2-2. Germline lookup yields CDR1 SGHVS and CDR2 FNYEAQ. The length of the CDR3 is 15 residues. Here the CDR3 reads CASSLAQEQAGELFF.

This chain joins TRBV20-1 and TRBJ2-5; TCRdb outputs TRBD2, but without DNA this stays unchecked. Germline values: CDR1 DFQATT, CDR2 SNEGSKA (reference sequence). This CDR3 region has 14 residues. This CDR3 reads CSARDGGSWETQYF.

V is TRBV7-3 and J is TRBJ2-1; TCRdb outputs TRBD2, but without DNA this stays unchecked. Per the germline V gene, CDR1 is SGHTA and CDR2 is FQGTGA. The CDR3 loop spans 18 amino acids. CDR3 loop: CASSHPRILAGEDNEQFF.

The rearrangement uses TRBV29-1 and TRBJ2-1; TCRdb proposes TRBD1, but this gene call is untestable without DNA. This CDR3 comprises 11 residues. From germline, CDR1 is SQVTM and CDR2 ANQGSEA. The CDR3 region is CSVGGGGEQFF.

The V call is TRBV7-9, the J call TRBJ2-1; with no DNA, the TCRdb D assignment of TRBD2 cannot be verified. In germline, CDR1 is SEHNR, CDR2 FQNEAQ (reference sequence). The CDR3 runs to 14 residues. Here the CDR3 reads CASIHGTSEWEQFF.

The chain combines TRBV27 with TRBJ2-1; TCRdb reports TRBD1, a call that lacks DNA to check it against. Germline V lookup: CDR1 MNHEY, CDR2 SMNVEV (reference sequence). The CDR3 contains 14 residues. The CDR3 loop reads CASSFGGSYNEQFF.

V and J are TRBV11-3 and TRBJ2-2; there is no DNA to check the TCRdb D call of TRBD2. CDR3 size: 20 residues. Germline V gene lookup returns CDR1 SGHNT and CDR2 YENEEA. CDR3 residues: CASSPRTSGRAPEGTGELFF.

The chain has TRBV14 and TRBJ2-2; checking the TCRdb D call of TRBD1 is not possible without DNA. Germline CDR1 reads SGHDN; CDR2 reads FVKESK. CDR3 size: 17 residues. CDR3 protein: CASSRFSFGTGTGELFF.

The V and J genes are TRBV11-2 and TRBJ2-2; TCRdb proposes TRBD1, but this gene call is untestable without DNA. The CDR3 spans 14 residues. Germline V gene data show CDR1 as SGHAT and CDR2 as FQNNGV. The CDR3 is CANGQGADTGELFF.

This rearrangement joins TRBV5-1 to TRBJ2-7; with no DNA, the TCRdb D assignment of TRBD2 cannot be verified. This CDR3 is built from 16 residues. Looked up from germline, CDR1 is SGHRS and CDR2 is YFSETQ. The CDR3 loop is CASSFPTSGGTYEQYF.

The J gene is TRBJ2-7, the V gene TRBV4-3; TCRdb indicates TRBD2, and absent DNA this call remains unverified. Per the germline V gene, CDR1 is LGHNA and CDR2 is YSLEER. The CDR3 extends over 18 amino acids. CDR3 region: CASSQARTSGLDAYEQYF.

The V call is TRBV7-2, the J call TRBJ2-5; TCRdb indicates TRBD2, and absent DNA this call remains unverified. Germline CDR1 SGHTA, CDR2 FQGNSA. This CDR3 region has 17 residues. CDR3: CASSSGWSGGHQETQYF.

This chain connects TRBV6-5 to TRBJ2-3; no DNA is available, so the TRBD2 call from TCRdb remains unchecked. The CDR3 has 16 residues. Per the germline V gene, CDR1 is MNHEY and CDR2 is SVGAGI. The CDR3 reads CASSYSLAGSPDTQYF.

V usage is TRBV29-1 and J usage is TRBJ2-1; TCRdb selects TRBD2, and the lack of DNA leaves this call unchecked. Germline V gene data show CDR1 as SQVTM and CDR2 as ANQGSEA. The CDR3 length is 12 residues. CDR3: CSVPLLAGEQFF.